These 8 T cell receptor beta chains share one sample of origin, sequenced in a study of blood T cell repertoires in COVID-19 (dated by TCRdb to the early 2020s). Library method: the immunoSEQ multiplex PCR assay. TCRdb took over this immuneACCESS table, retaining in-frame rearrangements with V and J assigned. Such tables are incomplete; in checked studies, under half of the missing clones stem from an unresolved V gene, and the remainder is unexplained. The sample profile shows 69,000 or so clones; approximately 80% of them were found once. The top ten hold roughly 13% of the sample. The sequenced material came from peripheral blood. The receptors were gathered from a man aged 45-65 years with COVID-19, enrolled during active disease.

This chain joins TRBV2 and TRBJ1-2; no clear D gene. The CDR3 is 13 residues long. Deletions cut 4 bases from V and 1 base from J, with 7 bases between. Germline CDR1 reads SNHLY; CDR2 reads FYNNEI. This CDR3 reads CASSVAHNYGYTF. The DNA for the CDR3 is TGTGCCAGCAGTGTCGCACATAACTATGGCTACACCTTC.

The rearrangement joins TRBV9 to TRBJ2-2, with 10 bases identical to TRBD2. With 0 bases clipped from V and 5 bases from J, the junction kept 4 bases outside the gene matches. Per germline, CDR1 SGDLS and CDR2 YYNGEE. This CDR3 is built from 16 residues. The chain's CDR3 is CASSVGSGGATGELFF. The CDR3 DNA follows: TGTGCCAGCAGCGTAGGCAGCGGGGGGGCGACCGGGGAGCTGTTTTTT.

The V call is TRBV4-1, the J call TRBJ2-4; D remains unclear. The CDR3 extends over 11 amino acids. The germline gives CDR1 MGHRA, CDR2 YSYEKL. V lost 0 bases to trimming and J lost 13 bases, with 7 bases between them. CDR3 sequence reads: CASSQDSVQYF. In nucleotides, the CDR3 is TGCGCCAGCAGCCAAGACTCGGTACAGTACTTC.

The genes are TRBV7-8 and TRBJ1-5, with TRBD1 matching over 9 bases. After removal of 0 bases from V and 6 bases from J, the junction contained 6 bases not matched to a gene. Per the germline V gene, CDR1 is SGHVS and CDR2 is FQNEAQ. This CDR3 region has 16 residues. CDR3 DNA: TGTGCCAGCAGCTTAGCTGGTGACAGGGGGACTCAGCCCCAGCATTTT. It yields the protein CASSLAGDRGTQPQHF.

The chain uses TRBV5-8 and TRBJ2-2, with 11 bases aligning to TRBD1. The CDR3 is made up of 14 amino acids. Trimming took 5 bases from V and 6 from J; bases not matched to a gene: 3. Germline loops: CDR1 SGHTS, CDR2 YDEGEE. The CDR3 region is CASSGQGASGELFF. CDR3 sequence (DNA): TGTGCCAGCAGTGGACAGGGGGCCTCCGGGGAGCTGTTTTTT.

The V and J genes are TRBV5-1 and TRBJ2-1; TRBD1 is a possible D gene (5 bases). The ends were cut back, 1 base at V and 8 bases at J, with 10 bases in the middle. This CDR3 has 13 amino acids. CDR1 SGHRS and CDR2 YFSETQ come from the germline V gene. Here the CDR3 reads CASSLTGQDEQFF. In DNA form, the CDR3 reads TGCGCCAGCAGCTTGACAGGCCAAGATGAGCAGTTCTTC.

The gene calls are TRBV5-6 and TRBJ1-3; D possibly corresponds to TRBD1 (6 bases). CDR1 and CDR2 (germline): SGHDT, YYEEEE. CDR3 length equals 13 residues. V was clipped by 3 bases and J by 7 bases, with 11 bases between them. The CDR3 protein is CASSYGTWNTIYF. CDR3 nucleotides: TGTGCCAGCAGCTACGGGACATGGAACACCATATATTTT.

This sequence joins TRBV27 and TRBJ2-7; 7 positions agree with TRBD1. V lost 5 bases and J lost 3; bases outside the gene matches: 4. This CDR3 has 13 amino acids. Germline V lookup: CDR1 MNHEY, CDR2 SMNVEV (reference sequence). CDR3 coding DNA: TGTGCCAGCAGTAAACAGGGGTTCTACGAGCAGTACTTC. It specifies CASSKQGFYEQYF.